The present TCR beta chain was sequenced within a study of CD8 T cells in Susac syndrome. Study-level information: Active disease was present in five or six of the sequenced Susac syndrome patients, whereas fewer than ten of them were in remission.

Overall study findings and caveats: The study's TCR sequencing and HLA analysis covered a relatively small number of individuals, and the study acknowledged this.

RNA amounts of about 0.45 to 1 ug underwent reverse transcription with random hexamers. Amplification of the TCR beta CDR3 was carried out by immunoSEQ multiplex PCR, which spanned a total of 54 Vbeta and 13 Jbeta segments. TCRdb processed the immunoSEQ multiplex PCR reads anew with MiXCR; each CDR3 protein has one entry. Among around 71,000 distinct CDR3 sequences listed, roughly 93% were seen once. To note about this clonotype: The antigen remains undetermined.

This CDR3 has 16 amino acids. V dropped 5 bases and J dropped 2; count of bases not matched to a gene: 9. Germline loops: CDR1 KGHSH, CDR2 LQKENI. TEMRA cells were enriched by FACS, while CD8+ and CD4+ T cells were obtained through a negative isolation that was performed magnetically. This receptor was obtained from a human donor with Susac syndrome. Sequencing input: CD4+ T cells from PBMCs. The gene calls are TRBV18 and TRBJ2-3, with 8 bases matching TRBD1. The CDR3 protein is CASSSGQGMVTDTQYF. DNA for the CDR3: TGTGCCAGCTCATCAGGACAGGGTATGGTCACAGATACGCAGTATTTT.